The clone carrying this TCR beta chain was recorded many times. What it binds is not known. Germline CDR1 is MGHDK and CDR2 is SYGVNS. V was pared by 3 bases and J by 5 bases, with 17 bases between. The CDR3 sequence is 16 residues long. The study tagged each TCR cDNA molecule with a unique molecular identifier. Each CDR3 protein gets one entry after TCRdb re-called the 5' RACE reads with MiXCR. The sample has several thousand distinct CDR3 sequences, about 3.3% seen once; the top ten hold roughly 15%. These data are taken from a study of spatial heterogeneity in lung cancer. For the study at large: Bulk RNA-seq from matched material yielded a T cell module score that correlated strongly with TCR transcript counts in tumor regions.

Whole-study findings and limits: Tumors with more nonsynonymous mutations had more expanded intratumoral alpha and beta TCRs.

Specified time point: sample taken at primary tumor resection. The donor group consisted of roughly 70 patients who had untreated, early-stage non-small cell lung cancer. The receptor comes from a male donor with early-stage non-small cell lung cancer. The sequencing used lung tumor tissue, collected at surgery. This chain uses TRBV25-1 with TRBJ2-1; the D gene is possibly TRBD2 (5 bases). CDR3 loop: CASSDFTGRRNNEQFF. DNA for the CDR3: TGTGCCAGCAGTGACTTTACGGGAAGGCGGAACAATGAGCAGTTCTTC.